This is a list of T cell receptor beta chains from one sample in a study of blood T cells in healthy people across ages. TCRdb fed the 5' RACE reads into MiXCR, producing one record per CDR3 protein. The repertoire includes hundreds of thousands of distinct CDR3 sequences, roughly a quarter of them detected once, and roughly 28% sits in the top ten. Sequencing was carried out using blood. These receptors all come from a woman in her 70s in good health. The CDR3 runs from the conserved cysteine through the conserved F or W. The order of the fields is D gene, J gene, clone size, V gene, CDR3 DNA, CDR3 protein. D genes are given only for firm matches. Expanded clones get a size class; other rows say once, few or many, or leave the size out.

D gene: NA
J gene: TRBJ2-1
clone size: NA
V gene: TRBV20-1
CDR3 DNA: TGCAGTGCCAAGGGGCTAGTTGGGTGGGATGAGCAGTTCTTC
CDR3 protein: CSAKGLVGWDEQFF

D gene: TRBD2
J gene: TRBJ2-1
clone size: few
V gene: TRBV5-1
CDR3 DNA: TGCGCCAGCAGCTCCGACGGCGGGGGTAATGAGCAGTTCTTC
CDR3 protein: CASSSDGGGNEQFF

D gene: NA
J gene: TRBJ2-3
clone size: few
V gene: TRBV9
CDR3 DNA: TGTGCCAGCAGCCCCCAGGCGGCGTCAGATACGCAGTATTTT
CDR3 protein: CASSPQAASDTQYF

D gene: NA
J gene: TRBJ2-3
clone size: NA
V gene: TRBV5-6
CDR3 DNA: TGTGCCAGCAGCTTGGCCTCTCCGAGCACAGATACGCAGTATTTT
CDR3 protein: CASSLASPSTDTQYF

D gene: NA
J gene: TRBJ1-1
clone size: NA
V gene: TRBV5-1
CDR3 DNA: TGCGCCAGCAGCCCAGGGTACCGCATGAACACTGAAGCTTTCTTT
CDR3 protein: CASSPGYRMNTEAFF

D gene: NA
J gene: TRBJ2-4
clone size: once
V gene: TRBV7-2
CDR3 DNA: TGTGCCAGCAGCTTTCGGAACAGTGGGTCCAAAAACATTCAGTACTTC
CDR3 protein: CASSFRNSGSKNIQYF

D gene: TRBD2
J gene: TRBJ2-1
clone size: few
V gene: TRBV4-2
CDR3 DNA: TGTGCCAGCAGCGCCCAGCGTGGGAGGGCCGACAATGAGCAGTTCTTC
CDR3 protein: CASSAQRGRADNEQFF

D gene: NA
J gene: TRBJ2-7
clone size: NA
V gene: TRBV18
CDR3 DNA: TGTGCCAGCTCACCTCCGCACTTCGTTTCCTACGAGCAGTACTTC
CDR3 protein: CASSPPHFVSYEQYF

D gene: NA
J gene: TRBJ2-5
clone size: once
V gene: TRBV5-6
CDR3 DNA: TGTGCCAGCAGCTTGATTCTAGCCGAGACCCAGTACTTC
CDR3 protein: CASSLILAETQYF

D gene: NA
J gene: TRBJ2-3
clone size: few
V gene: TRBV4-1
CDR3 DNA: TGCGCCAGCAGCCAAGTAGAAACTCGCACAGATACGCAGTATTTT
CDR3 protein: CASSQVETRTDTQYF

D gene: NA
J gene: TRBJ1-6
clone size: NA
V gene: TRBV7-9
CDR3 DNA: TGTGCCAGCAGCCGGGGTCTAATGGGGCGGTCAACTTCACCCCTCCACTTT
CDR3 protein: CASSRGLMGRSTSPLHF

D gene: TRBD2
J gene: TRBJ2-3
clone size: few
V gene: TRBV13
CDR3 DNA: TGTGCCAGCAGCTTACCGAGACTAGCGGGAGAACCAGATACGCGGTATTTT
CDR3 protein: CASSLPRLAGEPDTRYF

D gene: TRBD1
J gene: TRBJ2-5
clone size: NA
V gene: TRBV28
CDR3 DNA: TGTGCCAGCAGTTTTGGGGCAGGGGGAGTAAAGACCCAGTACTTC
CDR3 protein: CASSFGAGGVKTQYF

D gene: NA
J gene: TRBJ1-4
clone size: few
V gene: TRBV20-1
CDR3 DNA: TGCAGTGCTAGAGATCCGGGCTACTGGGAAAAACTGTTTTTT
CDR3 protein: CSARDPGYWEKLFF

D gene: NA
J gene: TRBJ2-5
clone size: few
V gene: TRBV3-1
CDR3 DNA: TGTGCCAGCAGCCAGGGTACGGGAGAGACCCAGTACTTC
CDR3 protein: CASSQGTGETQYF

D gene: TRBD1
J gene: TRBJ1-1
clone size: NA
V gene: TRBV29-1
CDR3 DNA: TGCAGCGTCAACCGGGACAGCCTCATGAACACTGAAGCTTTCTTT
CDR3 protein: CSVNRDSLMNTEAFF

D gene: NA
J gene: TRBJ2-1
clone size: NA
V gene: TRBV7-6
CDR3 DNA: TGTGCCAGCAGCTCACCTGACAATGAGCAGTTCTTC
CDR3 protein: CASSSPDNEQFF

D gene: TRBD2
J gene: TRBJ2-3
clone size: NA
V gene: TRBV4-3
CDR3 DNA: TGCGCCAGCAGCCGGACTAGCGGGGGGGCCACAGATACGCAGTATTTT
CDR3 protein: CASSRTSGGATDTQYF

D gene: NA
J gene: TRBJ1-2
clone size: many
V gene: TRBV11-2
CDR3 DNA: TGTGCCAGCAGCAAATCCCCAGGGAGTTCTGTGGGCTACACCTTC
CDR3 protein: CASSKSPGSSVGYTF

D gene: TRBD2
J gene: TRBJ2-3
clone size: NA
V gene: TRBV20-1
CDR3 DNA: TGCAGTGCTAGAGTAGGAACTAGCGGAGTAGATACGCAGTATTTT
CDR3 protein: CSARVGTSGVDTQYF